This T cell receptor beta chain was profiled in a study of post-analysis software for immune sequencing data. In the study overall: Included among the disease courses, which were recorded for the cohort, were relapsing-remitting, secondary progressive and progressive-relapsing multiple sclerosis.

General study points: Pronounced co-clustering by F measure was evident among identically batched samples. Among multiple sclerosis patients, normalized Chao1 diversity was significantly below that of controls. With TRBV5-6, TRBV5-1 and TRBV20-1 included, 4 to 6 TRBV segments were more frequent in patients than in controls.

Trimming pared 6 bases from V and 5 bases from J, leaving 8 bases between. This CDR3 has 12 amino acids. The library was made from cDNA and included unique molecular identifiers. A single record per CDR3 protein comes from TCRdb applying MiXCR to the PCR reads. The sample shows about 500,000 distinct CDR3 sequences, approximately 46% of them seen only once. This clonotype is a singleton in its sample. The target antigen is unknown. The sequence was obtained from a girl aged 5-17 years with multiple sclerosis. The sequencing sample was made of blood. V usage is TRBV12-3 or TRBV12-4 and J usage is TRBJ1-5; D gene ambiguous. For the CDR3, the DNA is TGTGCCAGCAGCCAAGGAGATCAGCCCCAGCATTTT. It translates to CASSQGDQPQHF.